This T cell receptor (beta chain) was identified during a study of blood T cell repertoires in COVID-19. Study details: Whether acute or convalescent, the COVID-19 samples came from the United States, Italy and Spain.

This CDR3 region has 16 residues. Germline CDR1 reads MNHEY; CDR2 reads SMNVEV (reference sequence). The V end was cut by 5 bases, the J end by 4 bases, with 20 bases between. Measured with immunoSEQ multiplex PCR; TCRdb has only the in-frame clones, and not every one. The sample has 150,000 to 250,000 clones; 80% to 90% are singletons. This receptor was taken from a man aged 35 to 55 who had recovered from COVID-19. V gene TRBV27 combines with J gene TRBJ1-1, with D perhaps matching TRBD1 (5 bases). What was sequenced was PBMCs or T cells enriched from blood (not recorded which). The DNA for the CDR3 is TGTGCCAGCAGTCCCGCGGGAGGGGAAATAATCACTGAAGCTTTCTTT. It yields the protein CASSPAGGEIITEAFF.